The table lists the clone carrying this TCR beta chain with many counts. Its antigen is not known. The data derive from a study of T cells after posttransplantation cyclophosphamide. Study observations and caveats: Recipient CMV seropositivity and CMV reactivation strongly tracked TRB clonality. Later blood repertoires were often dominated by clones from the donor CD8+ memory compartment.

TCRdb's copy holds only in-frame clones and misses some; the assay was immunoSEQ multiplex PCR. The sample yields around 10,000 clones, without any singletons. Treatment was busulfan-fludarabine conditioning, a marrow graft, and cyclophosphamide on days +3 and +4. This CDR3 spans 18 amino acids. Germline trimming cut 4 bases from V and 3 bases from J; bases unmatched to any gene: 7. Looked up from germline, CDR1 is SGDLS and CDR2 is YYNGEE. The rearrangement joins TRBV9 to TRBJ2-2; 15 bases are a match to TRBD2. The specimen comprised PBMCs, sampled after allogeneic stem cell transplant with posttransplant cyclophosphamide. This sequence was found in a female patient between 40 and 50 years old who received an allogeneic stem cell transplant from a related donor, was CMV-positive, and had no GVHD. Among the T cells, some may be from the graft donor. CDR3 in DNA: TGTGCCAGCAGCATTCGGACTAGCGGGAGGGCCGACACCGGGGAGCTGTTTTTT. Protein product: CASSIRTSGRADTGELFF.